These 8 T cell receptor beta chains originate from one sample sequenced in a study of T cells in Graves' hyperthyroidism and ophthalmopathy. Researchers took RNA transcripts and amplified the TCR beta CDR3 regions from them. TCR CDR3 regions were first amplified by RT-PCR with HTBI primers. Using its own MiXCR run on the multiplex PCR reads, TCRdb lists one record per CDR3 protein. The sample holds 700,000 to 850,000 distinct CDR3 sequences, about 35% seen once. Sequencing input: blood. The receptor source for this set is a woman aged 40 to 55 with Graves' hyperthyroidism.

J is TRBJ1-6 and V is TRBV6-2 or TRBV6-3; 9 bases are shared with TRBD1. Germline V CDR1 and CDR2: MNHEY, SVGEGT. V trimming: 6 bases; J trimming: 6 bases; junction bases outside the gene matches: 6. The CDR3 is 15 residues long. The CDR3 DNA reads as TGTGCCAGCAGGGGACCGGGACAGGGTAATTCACCCCTCCACTTT. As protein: CASRGPGQGNSPLHF.

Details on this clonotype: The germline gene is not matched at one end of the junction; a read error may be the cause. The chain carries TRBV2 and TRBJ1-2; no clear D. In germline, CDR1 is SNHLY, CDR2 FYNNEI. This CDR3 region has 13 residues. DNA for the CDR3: TGTACCAGCAGAGAGGTAGGTCGCTATGGCTACACCTTC. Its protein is CTSREVGRYGYTF. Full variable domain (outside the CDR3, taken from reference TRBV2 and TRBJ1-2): EPEVTQTPSHQVTQMGQEVILRCVPISNHLYFYWYRQILGQKVEFLVSFYNNEISEKSEIFDDQFSVERPDGSNFTLKIRSTKLEDSAMYFCTSREVGRYGYTFGSGTRLTVV.

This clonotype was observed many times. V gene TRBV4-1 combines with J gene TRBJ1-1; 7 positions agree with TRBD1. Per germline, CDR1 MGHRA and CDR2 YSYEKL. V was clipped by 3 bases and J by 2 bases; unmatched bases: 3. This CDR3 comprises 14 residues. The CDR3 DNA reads TGCGCCAGCAGCCAGGGACAGAGAAACACTGAAGCTTTCTTT. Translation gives CASSQGQRNTEAFF.

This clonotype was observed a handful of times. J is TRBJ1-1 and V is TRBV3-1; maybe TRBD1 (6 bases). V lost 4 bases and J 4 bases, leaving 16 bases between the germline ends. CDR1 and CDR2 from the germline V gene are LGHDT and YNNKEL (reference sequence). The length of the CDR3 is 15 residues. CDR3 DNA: TGTGCCAGCAGCCCAGCGGTAGACAGGTCCACTGAAGCTTTCTTT. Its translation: CASSPAVDRSTEAFF.

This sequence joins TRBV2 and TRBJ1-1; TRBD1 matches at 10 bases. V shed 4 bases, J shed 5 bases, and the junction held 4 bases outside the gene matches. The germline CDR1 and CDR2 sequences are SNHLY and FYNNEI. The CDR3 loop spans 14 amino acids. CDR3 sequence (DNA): TGTGCCAGCAGTGCCCCGGGACAGGGGACTGAAGCTTTCTTT. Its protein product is CASSAPGQGTEAFF.

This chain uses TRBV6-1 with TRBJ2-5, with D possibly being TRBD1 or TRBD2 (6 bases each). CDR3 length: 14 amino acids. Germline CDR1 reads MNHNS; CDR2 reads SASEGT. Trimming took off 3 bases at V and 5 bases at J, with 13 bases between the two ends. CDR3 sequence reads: CASSELGGGETQYF. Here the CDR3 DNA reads TGTGCCAGCAGTGAGTTGGGGGGCGGGGAGACCCAGTACTTC.

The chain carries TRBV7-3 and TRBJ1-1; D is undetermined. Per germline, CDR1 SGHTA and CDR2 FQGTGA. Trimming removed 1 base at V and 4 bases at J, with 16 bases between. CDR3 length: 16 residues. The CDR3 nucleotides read TGTGCCAGCAGCTTAAGTCACCTCGTGGTTAGCACTGAAGCTTTCTTT. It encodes CASSLSHLVVSTEAFF.

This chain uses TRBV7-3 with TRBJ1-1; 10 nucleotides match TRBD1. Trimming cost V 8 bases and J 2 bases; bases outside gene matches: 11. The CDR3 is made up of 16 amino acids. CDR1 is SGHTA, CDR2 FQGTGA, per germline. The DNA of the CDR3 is TGTGCCAGCTCACTGGGGACAGGGGATATTAACACTGAAGCTTTCTTT. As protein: CASSLGTGDINTEAFF.